Listed here is a single TCR beta chain. The sample comes from a study of shared clonotypes between healthy human individuals. Measured with immunoSEQ multiplex PCR; TCRdb has only the in-frame clones, and not every one. Among over a million clones listed, roughly 80% were seen once. The source is a man younger than 30 in good health. The sequencing input was memory CD4+ T cells sorted from blood. This sample's subset: CD45RA-negative fraction.

The chain's CDR3 is CASIPAGPYNEQFF. In nucleotides, the CDR3 is TGTGCCAGCATCCCGGCGGGCCCCTACAATGAGCAGTTCTTC. The chain uses TRBV6-1 and TRBJ2-1; D is possibly TRBD2 (5 bases). Trimming left V 7 bases short and J 2 bases short, with 12 bases between. In germline, CDR1 is MNHNS, CDR2 SASEGT. The CDR3 totals 14 residues.